This T cell receptor (beta chain) appears in the sequencing data of a study of shared clonotypes between healthy human individuals. Whole-study findings and limits: The generation probabilities recorded for non-shared clonotypes fell below those of clonotypes shared by all four donors.

A word on this clone: Its matching antigen is unknown.

Terminally differentiated effector memory CD45RA+ cells were excluded by CCR7 positive selection of CD45RO-negative cells. Donors, without exception, were Caucasian adults residing in Nashville, Tennessee. Every immunoSEQ plate was one replicate of a subset's evenly spread DNA. The repertoire was sequenced with immunoSEQ multiplex PCR; TCRdb's copy has only in-frame clones and lacks some. Among hundreds of thousands of clones listed, 96% were seen once. The receptor's source is a woman in her 30s in good health. Sequences were obtained from naive CD8+ T cells sorted from blood.

This CDR3 is CASSSRGTGESSYEQYF. The CDR3 DNA follows: TGTGCCAGCAGCTCCCGAGGAACGGGGGAGAGCTCCTACGAGCAGTACTTC. The rearrangement links TRBV7-9 to TRBJ2-5; TRBD2 might be the D (6 bases). The end of the DNA is better explained by TRBJ2-7, so the J call may be wrong. The germline CDR1 and CDR2 sequences are SEHNR and FQNEAQ (reference sequence). This CDR3 has 17 residues.